This entry concerns a single T cell receptor beta chain. The sample is drawn from a study of cytomegalovirus exposure and HLA in healthy donors. 60 Vbeta and 13 Jbeta primers were used in PCR. Sequencing used immunoSEQ multiplex PCR; TCRdb keeps in-frame clones, though not all of them. The table lists more than 45,000 clones. The V gene lost 8 bases and the J gene lost 4 bases, with 11 bases spanning the gap. Germline-derived CDR1 and CDR2 are SQVTM and ANQGSEA. There are 11 residues in the CDR3. What was sequenced was PBMCs. This clonotype originated in a woman younger than 45 in good health and CMV-seropositive. This chain uses TRBV29-1 with TRBJ2-5; D not resolved. The CDR3, as DNA: TGCAGCCATCGCACGGGAGAGACCCAGTACTTC. Amino acid sequence: CSHRTGETQYF.